This TCR beta chain derives from a study of T cells in Graves' hyperthyroidism and ophthalmopathy. Regions amplified from RNA transcripts were the TCR beta CDR3 regions. First-round RT-PCR of the TCR CDR3 relied on the HTBI primer set. MiXCR was run by TCRdb on the multiplex PCR reads, yielding one entry per CDR3 protein. The sample has hundreds of thousands of distinct CDR3 sequences; more than 20% are singletons. A NOSPECS grade of at least 4, a Clinical Activity Score of at least 3 and duration under 3 months were recorded in ophthalmopathy patients. Clinical symptoms, serum thyroxine, TRAb, thyroid ultrasound and orbital computed tomography established diagnosis. The CDR3 sequence is 17 residues long. Germline-derived CDR1 and CDR2 are WSHSY and SAAADI. V lost 4 bases, J lost 0 bases, and 13 bases lay in between.

The TCR was taken from a man aged 25 to 40 with Graves' ophthalmopathy. This chain joins TRBV10-2 and TRBJ2-6, with TRBD1 as a possible D gene (6 bases). The sample was blood. The CDR3 region is CASSVGTSSSGANVLTF. CDR3 in DNA: TGCGCCAGCAGTGTGGGGACAAGTAGCTCTGGGGCCAACGTCCTGACTTTC.